The 13 T cell receptor beta chains reported below all come from one sample, sequenced in a study of graft-versus-host responses after intestinal transplantation. The protocol was immunoSEQ multiplex PCR, while the TCRdb copy is restricted to in-frame clones and leaves out a portion. The profile shows around 69,000 clones, around 90% of them singletons. These TCRs are of unknown antigen specificity. The specimen comprised unstimulated CD8+ T cells sorted from spleen or lymph node cells, sampled before transplant. These receptors were collected from a human donor who was the organ donor for an intestinal transplant.

The V gene is TRBV5-1, the J gene TRBJ2-1; tentative D call: TRBD1 (6 bases). The CDR3 covers 15 residues. Germline V gene sequence: CDR1 SGHRS, CDR2 YFSETQ. Between the trimmed V and J ends, which lost 1 base and 3 bases, there was a span of 11 bases. CDR3 bases: TGCGCCAGCAGCTTGCGGGGACACCTCTACAATGAGCAGTTCTTC. Protein sequence: CASSLRGHLYNEQFF.

This chain links TRBV7-8 with TRBJ1-1, with a weak D call TRBD1 (6 bases). The CDR3 is 15 amino acids. Trimming took off 5 bases at V and 3 bases at J, with 16 bases between the two ends. In germline, CDR1 is SGHVS, CDR2 FQNEAQ. This CDR3 is CASSRRQGQYTEAFF. Here the CDR3 DNA reads TGTGCCAGCAGCCGCCGTCAGGGGCAATACACTGAAGCTTTCTTT.

The chain recombines TRBV6-4 with TRBJ2-1; D perhaps matches TRBD1 (7 bases). The CDR3 is 14 amino acids. V was shortened by 2 bases and J by 6 bases, with 11 bases between the two germline ends. CDR1 and CDR2 (germline): MRHNA, SNTAGT. The CDR3 DNA is TGTGCCAGCAGTGACGGGCAGGGGGGCAATGAGCAGTTCTTC. Protein sequence: CASSDGQGGNEQFF.

V is TRBV13 and J is TRBJ2-5; D is undetermined. Germline V lookup: CDR1 PRHDT, CDR2 FYEKMQ (reference sequence). Trimming shortened V by 4 bases and J by 3 bases, and 9 bases separated the two germline ends. CDR3 length: 13 residues. As DNA, the CDR3 is TGTGCCAGCAGCTCAACCCACAAAGAGACCCAGTACTTC. Translation gives CASSSTHKETQYF. Filled out from reference TRBV13 and TRBJ2-5, the complete variable domain reads AAGVIQSPRHLIKEKRETATLKCYPIPRHDTVYWYQQGPGQDPQFLISFYEKMQSDKGSIPDRFSAQQFSDYHSELNMSSLELGDSALYFCASSSTHKETQYFGPGTRLLVL.

The chain links TRBV19 to TRBJ1-1; D may be TRBD1 (6 bases). The CDR3 length is 12 residues. The germline gives CDR1 LNHDA, CDR2 SQIVND (reference sequence). Trimming cost V 3 bases and J 8 bases, with 10 bases left between them. The CDR3 DNA reads TGTGCCAGTAGTATCCCAGGACAGGAAGCTTTCTTT. Translating gives CASSIPGQEAFF.

The V call is TRBV27, the J call TRBJ2-3, with D perhaps TRBD2 (5 bases). CDR1 MNHEY and CDR2 SMNVEV come from the germline V gene (reference sequence). The ends were cut back, 6 bases at V and 1 base at J, with 14 bases in the middle. The CDR3 length is 15 residues. The CDR3 sequence is CASSRIYGGTDTQYF. The CDR3 DNA reads as TGTGCCAGCAGCCGGATCTACGGGGGCACAGATACGCAGTATTTT.

The rearrangement links TRBV21-1 to TRBJ1-2; the DNA was not used to check the table's D call, TRBD1. TRBV21-1 is flagged as a pseudogene. The length of the CDR3 is 15 residues. CDR3: CASSKNNRANYGYTF. CDR3 DNA sequence: TGTGCCAGCAGCAAAAATAACAGGGCTAACTATGGCTACACCTTC.

The chain couples TRBV30 to TRBJ1-3; a possible D gene is TRBD1 (6 bases). Germline CDR1 reads GTSNPN; CDR2 reads SVGIG (reference sequence). Trimming cost V 1 base and J 1 base, with 17 bases left between them. The CDR3 is 17 residues long. The CDR3 reads CAWSGLGGGLSGNTIYF. CDR3 nucleotide sequence: TGTGCCTGGAGTGGCCTAGGGGGGGGCCTTTCTGGAAACACCATATATTTT.

The rearrangement links TRBV18 to TRBJ1-3, with no clear D. Germline CDR1 reads KGHSH; CDR2 reads LQKENI. Trimming took off 3 bases at V and 0 bases at J, with 9 bases between the two ends. The CDR3 covers 15 residues. CDR3 sequence: CASSPGRFSGNTIYF. The DNA for the CDR3 is TGTGCCAGCTCACCCGGCAGGTTCTCTGGAAACACCATATATTTT.

The CDR3 protein is CASSLSIPGQGLDTEAFF. The DNA for the CDR3 is TGTGCCAGCAGTTTATCGATCCCGGGACAGGGTTTGGACACTGAAGCTTTCTTT. The chain combines TRBV27 with TRBJ1-1, with TRBD1 matching over 9 bases. J was trimmed by 3 bases and V by 0 bases; bases with no gene match: 11. The CDR3 extends over 18 amino acids. Germline V CDR1 and CDR2: MNHEY, SMNVEV (reference sequence).

The chain uses TRBV6-6 and TRBJ1-4, with D tentatively TRBD1 (5 bases). V lost 7 bases and J 5 bases, leaving 14 bases between the germline ends. This CDR3 is 14 amino acids long. CDR1 and CDR2 from the germline V gene are MNHNY and SVGAGI (reference sequence). The CDR3 DNA reads as TGTGCCAGCATACAATCGACAGTGAATGAAAAACTGTTTTTT. It yields the protein CASIQSTVNEKLFF.

The rearrangement uses TRBV27 and TRBJ2-1; D might be TRBD2 (6 bases). The CDR3 length is 15 residues. Germline assignment: CDR1 MNHEY and CDR2 SMNVEV (reference sequence). Trimming took 8 bases from V and 1 from J, leaving 15 bases between them. Here the CDR3 DNA reads TGTGCCAGCCGTTCGGGACTCACTTCCTACAATGAGCAGTTCTTC. Protein sequence: CASRSGLTSYNEQFF.

Only one count was recorded for this clone. V and J are TRBV5-4 and TRBJ2-7, with 7 bases matching TRBD1. V was clipped by 3 bases and J by 2 bases; unmatched bases: 5. Per germline, CDR1 SGHNT and CDR2 YYREEE (reference sequence). There are 14 residues in the CDR3. CDR3 sequence reads: CASSSRDRTYEQYV. DNA for the CDR3: TGTGCCAGCAGCTCCCGGGACAGAACCTACGAGCAGTACGTC.